Sequencing of this T cell receptor beta chain was carried out in a study of shared T cell receptors in the human thymus. Germline V gene lookup returns CDR1 MNHEY and CDR2 SVGAGI. V lost 6 bases to trimming and J lost 4 bases, with 15 bases between them. The CDR3 loop spans 14 amino acids. Clones were sequenced by immunoSEQ multiplex PCR, and TCRdb holds only the in-frame ones, with some missing. The sample holds hundreds of thousands of clones; around 87% are singletons and the top ten take 0.0094%. These data are also associated with another study on human thymus T cells. From that study: Resections were taken during corrective heart surgery, and the thymus tissue came from these.

This receptor was taken from a boy under two years old with a congenital heart defect. Material: thymocytes. The rearrangement links TRBV6-5 to TRBJ2-5, with a possible D match to TRBD1 (7 bases). CDR3 coding DNA: TGTGCCAGCAGCCCTAGACAGGGAGGAGAGACCCAGTACTTC. Its protein is CASSPRQGGETQYF.